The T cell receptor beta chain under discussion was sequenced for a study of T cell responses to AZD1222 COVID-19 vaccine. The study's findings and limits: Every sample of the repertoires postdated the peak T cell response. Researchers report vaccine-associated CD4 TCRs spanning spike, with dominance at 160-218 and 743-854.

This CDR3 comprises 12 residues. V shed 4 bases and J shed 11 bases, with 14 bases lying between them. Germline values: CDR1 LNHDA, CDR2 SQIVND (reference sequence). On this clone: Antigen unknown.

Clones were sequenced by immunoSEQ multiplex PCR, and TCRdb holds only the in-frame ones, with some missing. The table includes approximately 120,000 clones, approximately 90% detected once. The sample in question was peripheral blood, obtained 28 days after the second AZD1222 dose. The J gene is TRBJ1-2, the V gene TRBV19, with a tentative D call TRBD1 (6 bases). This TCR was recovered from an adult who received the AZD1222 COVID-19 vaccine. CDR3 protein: CASSTAQGRYTF. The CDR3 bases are TGTGCCAGTAGTACGGCACAGGGCCGGTACACCTTC.